This T cell receptor beta chain came from a study of T cells in Graves' hyperthyroidism and ophthalmopathy. Regarding the study as a whole: Median prediction lead before ophthalmopathy onset was 6.5 months with the model.

Using RNA transcripts as the source, TCR beta CDR3 regions were amplified. HTBI primers drove first-round RT-PCR of the TCR CDR3. TCRdb called the multiplex PCR reads again in MiXCR, with one record for every CDR3 protein. The sample has nearly 600,000 distinct CDR3 sequences, approximately 15% seen once. The V gene's germline CDR1 is SGHVS and CDR2 FQNEAQ. This CDR3 region has 11 residues. Trimming left V 5 bases short and J 8 bases short, with 7 bases between. Used for diagnoses were clinical symptoms, serum thyroxine and TRAb, thyroid ultrasound and orbital computed tomography. The PBMCs studied were ones that came from roughly 9.4 ml fresh peripheral blood. This clonotype showed up many times. What it recognizes is unknown.

The sequenced material came from blood. The source is a woman aged 25 to 39 with Graves' hyperthyroidism that later progressed to Graves' ophthalmopathy. The chain uses TRBV7-8 and TRBJ2-1; D uncertain. The CDR3 protein is CASSREDEQFF. The CDR3 nucleotides are TGTGCCAGCAGCCGAGAAGATGAGCAGTTCTTC.